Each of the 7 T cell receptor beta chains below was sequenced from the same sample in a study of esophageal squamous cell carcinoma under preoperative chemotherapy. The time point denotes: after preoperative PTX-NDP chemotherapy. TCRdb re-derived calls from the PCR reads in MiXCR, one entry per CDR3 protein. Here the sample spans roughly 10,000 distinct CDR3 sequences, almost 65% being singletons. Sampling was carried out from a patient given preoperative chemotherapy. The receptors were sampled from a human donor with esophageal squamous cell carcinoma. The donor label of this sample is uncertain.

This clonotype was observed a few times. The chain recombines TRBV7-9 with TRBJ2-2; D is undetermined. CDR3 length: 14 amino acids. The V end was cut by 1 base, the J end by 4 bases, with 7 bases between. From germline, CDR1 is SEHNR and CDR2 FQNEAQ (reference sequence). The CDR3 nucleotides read TGTGCCAGCAGCTTAGGGGTAACCACCGGGGAGCTGTTTTTT. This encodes CASSLGVTTGELFF.

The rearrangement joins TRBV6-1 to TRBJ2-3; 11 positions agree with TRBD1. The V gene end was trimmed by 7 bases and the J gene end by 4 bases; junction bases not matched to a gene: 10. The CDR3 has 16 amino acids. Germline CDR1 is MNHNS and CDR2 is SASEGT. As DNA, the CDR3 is TGTGCCAGCACCCTTTTTCCGGGACAGGGGGCAGATACGCAGTATTTT. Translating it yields CASTLFPGQGADTQYF.

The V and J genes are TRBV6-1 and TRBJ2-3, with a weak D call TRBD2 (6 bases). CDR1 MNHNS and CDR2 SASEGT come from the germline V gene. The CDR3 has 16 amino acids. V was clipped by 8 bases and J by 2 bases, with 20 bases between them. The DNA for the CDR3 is TGTGCCAGCGGGGGGTTTTGGGGCCGTGACACAGATACGCAGTATTTT. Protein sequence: CASGGFWGRDTDTQYF.

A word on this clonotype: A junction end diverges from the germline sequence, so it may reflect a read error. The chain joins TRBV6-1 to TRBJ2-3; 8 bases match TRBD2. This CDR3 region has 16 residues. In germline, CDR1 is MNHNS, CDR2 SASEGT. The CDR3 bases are TGTGCCTGCAGCGAATCGGGGGGGAGAGCCACAGACACGCAGTATTTT. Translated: CACSESGGRATDTQYF.

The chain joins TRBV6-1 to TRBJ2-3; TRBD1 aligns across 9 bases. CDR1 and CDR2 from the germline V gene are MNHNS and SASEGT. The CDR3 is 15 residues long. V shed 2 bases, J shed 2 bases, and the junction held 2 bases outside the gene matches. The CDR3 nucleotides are TGTGCCAGCAGTGAATGGACAGGGGACACAGATACGCAGTATTTT. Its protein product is CASSEWTGDTDTQYF.

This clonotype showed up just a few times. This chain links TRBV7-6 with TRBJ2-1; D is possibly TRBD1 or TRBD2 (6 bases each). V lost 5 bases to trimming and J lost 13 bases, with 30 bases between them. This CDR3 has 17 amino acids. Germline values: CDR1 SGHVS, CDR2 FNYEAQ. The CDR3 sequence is CASSPPFGRGEGETQFF. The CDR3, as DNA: TGTGCCAGCAGCCCCCCTTTCGGGCGGGGCGAGGGGGAGACCCAGTTCTTC.

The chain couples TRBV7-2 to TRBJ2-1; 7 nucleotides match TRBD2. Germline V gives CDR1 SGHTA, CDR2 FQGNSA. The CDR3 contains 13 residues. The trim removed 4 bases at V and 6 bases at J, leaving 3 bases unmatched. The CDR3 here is CASSSSGGNEQFF. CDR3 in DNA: TGTGCCAGCAGCTCATCGGGGGGCAATGAGCAGTTCTTC.